The next 32 T cell receptor beta chains were all read from a single sample in a study of T cell responses to AZD1222 COVID-19 vaccine. Sequenced by immunoSEQ multiplex PCR; TCRdb stores in-frame clones only, minus some. The table shows 40,000 to 60,000 clones, with about 90% occurring only once. Here the sequenced sample was peripheral blood, taken 28 days after the second AZD1222 dose. The source is an adult who received the AZD1222 COVID-19 vaccine.

J is TRBJ2-2 and V is TRBV19; 7 bases fit TRBD1. V lost 5 bases and J lost 0; bases outside the gene matches: 0. CDR1 is LNHDA, CDR2 SQIVND, per germline (reference sequence). The CDR3 contains 14 residues. The CDR3 region is CASSGQANTGELFF. CDR3 nucleotide sequence: TGTGCCAGTAGTGGACAGGCGAACACCGGGGAGCTGTTTTTT.

The chain couples TRBV5-4 to TRBJ2-5; perhaps TRBD2 as D (5 bases). Trimming removed 4 bases from V and 2 bases from J, with 12 bases in between. This CDR3 spans 14 amino acids. Germline V gene data show CDR1 as SGHNT and CDR2 as YYREEE (reference sequence). CDR3 in DNA: TGTGCCAGCAGCGAGGGTCAACGGCAAGAGACCCAGTACTTC. Protein product: CASSEGQRQETQYF.

The rearrangement links TRBV7-9 to TRBJ1-1; a possible D gene is TRBD1 (5 bases). V lost 5 bases, J lost 8 bases, and 15 bases lay in between. This CDR3 spans 13 amino acids. Germline loops: CDR1 SEHNR, CDR2 FQNEAQ (reference sequence). The CDR3 DNA reads as TGTGCCAGCAGCCGCCCGGGGGGAGCAGAAGCTTTCTTT. Protein sequence: CASSRPGGAEAFF.

The chain couples TRBV15 to TRBJ2-3, with TRBD2 matching 9 bases. From germline, CDR1 is LNHNV and CDR2 YYDKDF (reference sequence). Unmatched junction bases numbered 14, after V lost 3 bases and J lost 4 bases. This CDR3 is 18 amino acids long. The CDR3: CATSRGGTSGRFADTQYF. The DNA for the CDR3 is TGTGCCACCAGCAGGGGGGGAACCAGCGGGAGGTTCGCAGATACGCAGTATTTT.

V and J are TRBV19 and TRBJ1-2; D is uncertain. Germline values: CDR1 LNHDA, CDR2 SQIVND (reference sequence). The CDR3 consists of 13 residues. The V and J ends lost 8 bases and 4 bases respectively, with 14 bases between them. DNA for the CDR3: TGTGCCAGTCGACACGGCCTCCGCTATGGCTACACCTTC. This translates into CASRHGLRYGYTF.

CDR3 in amino acids: CASTPGAYNEQFF. The CDR3 nucleotides read TGTGCCAGCACCCCGGGGGCCTACAATGAGCAGTTCTTC. The chain recombines TRBV27 with TRBJ2-1; the D gene is possibly TRBD2 (6 bases). This CDR3 region has 13 residues. V dropped 7 bases and J dropped 2 bases, with 9 bases sitting between them. Per germline, CDR1 MNHEY and CDR2 SMNVEV (reference sequence).

The chain is built from TRBV10-3 and TRBJ1-2; D perhaps matches TRBD1 (5 bases). CDR3 size: 15 residues. The germline V and J ends were trimmed by 3 bases and 0 bases, with 11 bases remaining between them. Germline loops: CDR1 ENHRY, CDR2 SYGVKD. The CDR3 bases are TGTGCCATCAGTGATCTGGGACTGGCTAACTATGGCTACACCTTC. As protein: CAISDLGLANYGYTF.

The chain employs TRBV9 and TRBJ2-1; D unresolved. CDR1 SGDLS and CDR2 YYNGEE come from the germline V gene. The CDR3 is made up of 15 amino acids. Deletions cut 4 bases from V and 2 bases from J, with 13 bases between. CDR3 amino acids: CASSLGSTAYNEQFF. The CDR3 nucleotides are TGTGCCAGCAGCCTCGGGTCGACGGCCTACAATGAGCAGTTCTTC. Full variable domain (rest looked up from reference TRBV9 and TRBJ2-1): DSGVTQTPKHLITATGQRVTLRCSPRSGDLSVYWYQQSLDQGLQFLIQYYNGEERAKGNILERFSAQQFPDLHSELNLSSLELGDSALYFCASSLGSTAYNEQFFGPGTRLTVL.

The rearrangement joins TRBV10-3 to TRBJ2-7; the D call may be TRBD1 or TRBD2 (5 bases each). The CDR3 is made up of 14 amino acids. Germline CDR1 is ENHRY and CDR2 is SYGVKD. V lost 0 bases and J 2 bases, leaving 8 bases between the germline ends. The CDR3 nucleotides read TGTGCCATCAGTGAGTCGATGGGGGCCTACGAGCAGTACTTC. Protein sequence: CAISESMGAYEQYF.

The chain is built from TRBV4-1 and TRBJ1-5; 10 bases agree with TRBD1. The CDR3 loop spans 16 amino acids. CDR1 MGHRA and CDR2 YSYEKL come from the germline V gene. The V and J ends lost 0 bases and 6 bases, in that order; junction bases with no gene match: 5. The CDR3 bases are TGCGCCAGCAGCCAAGATATCGGGGACAGGGGTCAGCCCCAGCATTTT. This sequence encodes CASSQDIGDRGQPQHF.

The CDR3 protein is CASSGLAGVSSYNEQFF. CDR3 nucleotides: TGTGCCAGCAGCGGACTAGCGGGAGTAAGTTCCTACAATGAGCAGTTCTTC. V gene TRBV3-1 (or the pseudogene TRBV3-2) combines with J gene TRBJ2-1, with TRBD2 matching over 13 bases. Unmatched junction bases numbered 5, after V lost 5 bases and J lost 1 base. The CDR3 has 17 residues. From germline, CDR1 is LGHDT and CDR2 YNNKEL (reference sequence).

This clone was recorded once. The V call is TRBV30, the J call TRBJ2-1, with TRBD2 matching 10 bases. This CDR3 has 13 residues. With V trimmed by 3 bases and J by 7 bases, 3 bases remained unmatched. Germline V lookup: CDR1 GTSNPN, CDR2 SVGIG (reference sequence). The CDR3 sequence is CAWRLAGGNEQFF. CDR3 nucleotide sequence: TGTGCCTGGAGATTAGCGGGAGGTAATGAGCAGTTCTTC.

The chain links TRBV5-4 to TRBJ2-7; D might be TRBD2 (5 bases). The CDR3 contains 14 residues. Trimming pared 9 bases from V and 8 bases from J, leaving 24 bases between. Germline V gene data show CDR1 as SGHNT and CDR2 as YYREEE (reference sequence). CDR3 sequence reads: CATSPWNSANQQYF. Here the CDR3 DNA reads TGTGCCACCTCACCCTGGAATAGCGCGAACCAGCAGTACTTC.

V and J are TRBV3-1 (or the pseudogene TRBV3-2) and TRBJ2-1, with D unresolved. Germline V CDR1 and CDR2: LGHDT, YNNKEL (reference sequence). The CDR3 covers 12 residues. The V and J ends lost 4 bases and 9 bases respectively, with 10 bases between them. CDR3 in amino acids: CASSRRLGEQFF. In DNA form, the CDR3 reads TGTGCCAGCAGCCGCCGGCTCGGTGAGCAGTTCTTC.

The chain uses TRBV11-1 and TRBJ2-1, with 14 nucleotides matching TRBD2. V shed 4 bases, J shed 7 bases, and the junction held 3 bases outside the gene matches. The V gene's germline CDR1 is SGHAT and CDR2 FQDESV (reference sequence). This CDR3 spans 15 amino acids. The CDR3 nucleotides read TGTGCCAGCAGCTACGGGACTAGCGGGAGTAATGAGCAGTTCTTC. As protein: CASSYGTSGSNEQFF.

The chain has TRBV19 and TRBJ2-3, with D possibly TRBD2 on 6 matching bases. CDR3 length: 12 amino acids. Trimming took 6 bases from V and 8 from J, leaving 12 bases between them. Germline CDR1 is LNHDA and CDR2 is SQIVND (reference sequence). CDR3 coding DNA: TGTGCCAGTAGCCCGGACTACCGTACGCAGTATTTT. Translated: CASSPDYRTQYF.

This clone was seen more than once but under ten times. This chain uses TRBV4-2 with TRBJ2-7, with D possibly being TRBD2 (5 bases). Trimming removed 4 bases at V and 5 bases at J, with 15 bases between. The CDR3 totals 14 residues. Germline V gives CDR1 LGHNA, CDR2 YNFKEQ. Here the CDR3 reads CASSPRGGIDEQYF. In DNA, the CDR3 is TGTGCCAGCAGCCCCCGGGGTGGTATCGACGAGCAGTACTTC.

This CDR3 is CASSQGSGPWGQQYF. The CDR3 region has the DNA TGTGCCAGCAGCCAAGGAAGCGGGCCGTGGGGTCAGCAGTACTTC. The rearrangement links TRBV14 to TRBJ2-7, with TRBD2 as a possible D gene (6 bases). Germline lookup yields CDR1 SGHDN and CDR2 FVKESK. The CDR3 consists of 15 residues. Trimming took 1 base from V and 8 from J, leaving 18 bases between them.

The rearrangement joins TRBV4-1 to TRBJ2-7, with 8 bases identical to TRBD2. Looked up from germline, CDR1 is MGHRA and CDR2 is YSYEKL. J gave up 5 bases and V 3 bases, and 12 bases lay outside the gene matches. This CDR3 is 16 amino acids long. DNA for the CDR3: TGCGCCAGCAGCCATGTCGTCCAGCGGGAGAAAAACGAGCAGTACTTC. It codes for CASSHVVQREKNEQYF.

This clone was observed a single time. The chain links TRBV7-2 to TRBJ2-1; D ambiguous. V was pared by 2 bases and J by 8 bases, with 7 bases between. The CDR3 contains 12 residues. The germline gives CDR1 SGHTA, CDR2 FQGNSA. CDR3 bases: TGTGCCAGCAGCTTATATACGGATGAGCAGTTCTTC. Its translation is CASSLYTDEQFF.

The gene calls are TRBV2 and TRBJ2-1; 7 bases align to TRBD2. Trimming removed 6 bases from V and 7 bases from J; junction bases left unmatched: 15. Germline V gene sequence: CDR1 SNHLY, CDR2 FYNNEI. The length of the CDR3 is 16 residues. CDR3 sequence reads: CASSVVNWRERNEQFF. As DNA, the CDR3 is TGTGCCAGCAGCGTTGTTAATTGGCGGGAGAGGAATGAGCAGTTCTTC.

This sequence joins TRBV25-1 and TRBJ2-1, with D unresolved. Trimming removed 5 bases from V and 4 bases from J, with 18 bases in between. This CDR3 comprises 16 residues. Germline V CDR1 and CDR2: MGHDK, SYGVNS. This CDR3 is CASSSSESLAYNEQFF. CDR3 bases: TGTGCCAGCAGTTCAAGCGAGTCTTTGGCTTACAATGAGCAGTTCTTC. The full variable domain, its missing parts supplied by reference TRBV25-1 and TRBJ2-1, is EADIYQTPRYLVIGTGKKITLECSQTMGHDKMYWYQQDPGMELHLIHYSYGVNSTEKGDLSSESTVSRIRTEHFPLTLESARPSHTSQYLCASSSSESLAYNEQFFGPGTRLTVL.

The chain combines TRBV5-5 with TRBJ2-1; D may be TRBD2 (5 bases). CDR1 and CDR2 (germline): SGHKS, YYEKEE (reference sequence). This CDR3 comprises 16 residues. The V gene lost 1 base and the J gene lost 0 bases, with 11 bases spanning the gap. The CDR3 coding sequence is TGTGCCAGCAGCTTGCTCCCGGGGAGCTCCTACAATGAGCAGTTCTTC. Its protein product is CASSLLPGSSYNEQFF.

This chain uses TRBV7-9 with TRBJ2-1, with D possibly TRBD1 on 6 matching bases. Germline CDR1 and CDR2: SEHNR and FQNEAQ (reference sequence). V was trimmed by 1 base and J by 3 bases, leaving 19 bases between them. This CDR3 spans 18 amino acids. This CDR3 is CASSLVSWGLNIYNEQFF. CDR3 nucleotides: TGTGCCAGCAGCTTAGTATCCTGGGGGCTCAACATCTACAATGAGCAGTTCTTC. The complete variable domain, with remaining parts taken from reference TRBV7-9 and TRBJ2-1, reads DTGVSQNPRHKITKRGQNVTFRCDPISEHNRLYWYRQTLGQGPEFLTYFQNEAQLEKSRLLSDRFSAERPKGSFSTLEIQRTEQGDSAMYLCASSLVSWGLNIYNEQFFGPGTRLTVL.

The chain joins TRBV10-2 to TRBJ1-5, with 9 bases identical to TRBD1. Per germline, CDR1 WSHSY and CDR2 SAAADI. CDR3 length: 18 amino acids. Trimming took 4 bases from V and 0 from J; bases not matched to a gene: 10. The CDR3 DNA sequence: TGCGCCAGCAGTGGGGACAGGGCCCGCTACCATAGCAATCAGCCCCAGCATTTT. It yields the protein CASSGDRARYHSNQPQHF.

The CDR3 nucleotides read TGCGCCAGCAGTCCCCTCCAAGACAGGTACGAGCAGTACTTC. Its protein is CASSPLQDRYEQYF. V gene TRBV10-1 combines with J gene TRBJ2-7, with D possibly TRBD1 on 6 matching bases. Germline V gene sequence: CDR1 WNHNN, CDR2 SYGVQD (reference sequence). Trimming shortened V by 5 bases and J by 4 bases, and 15 bases separated the two germline ends. The CDR3 consists of 14 residues.

The chain joins TRBV24-1 to TRBJ2-1; D ambiguous. V was shortened by 1 base and J by 7 bases, with 1 base between the two germline ends. The CDR3 length is 11 residues. Germline CDR1 and CDR2: KGHDR and SFDVKD. CDR3 in amino acids: CATSDLNEQFF. In DNA form, the CDR3 reads TGTGCCACCAGTGATTTAAATGAGCAGTTCTTC.

The chain uses TRBV27 and TRBJ1-1; D not certain. CDR1 is MNHEY, CDR2 SMNVEV, per germline (reference sequence). The length of the CDR3 is 14 residues. V was shortened by 2 bases and J by 0 bases, with 7 bases between the two germline ends. The CDR3: CASSLRAMNTEAFF. DNA for the CDR3: TGTGCCAGCAGTTTAAGGGCCATGAACACTGAAGCTTTCTTT.

The chain links TRBV5-1 to TRBJ1-6; D call uncertain. Trimming pared 2 bases from V and 9 bases from J, leaving 15 bases between. CDR1 and CDR2 from the germline V gene are SGHRS and YFSETQ. This CDR3 spans 15 amino acids. CDR3 nucleotide sequence: TGCGCCAGCAGCTTACTAGGAGCAGTGGCTTCACCCCTCCACTTT. As protein: CASSLLGAVASPLHF.

This chain connects TRBV15 to TRBJ2-5, with D possibly being TRBD1 (5 bases). With 0 bases removed from V and 5 bases from J, the gap between germline ends came to 13 bases. Germline V lookup: CDR1 LNHNV, CDR2 YYDKDF (reference sequence). CDR3 length: 15 amino acids. The CDR3 sequence is CATSRDQRGVETQYF. Here the CDR3 DNA reads TGTGCCACCAGCAGAGATCAAAGGGGTGTGGAGACCCAGTACTTC.

The chain uses TRBV10-3 and TRBJ2-3, with D uncertain. Between the trimmed V and J ends, which lost 6 bases and 2 bases, there was a span of 12 bases. CDR1 is ENHRY and CDR2 is SYGVKD in the germline V gene. This CDR3 spans 14 amino acids. CDR3 in amino acids: CAISPTSATDTQYF. DNA of the CDR3: TGTGCCATCAGCCCGACAAGCGCCACAGATACGCAGTATTTT.

J is TRBJ1-5 and V is TRBV27; 8 bases are shared with TRBD1. This CDR3 spans 16 amino acids. V was pared by 0 bases and J by 5 bases, with 6 bases of the junction left unmatched. The V gene's germline CDR1 is MNHEY and CDR2 SMNVEV (reference sequence). CDR3 coding DNA: TGTGCCAGCAGTTTATCGCGGGACAGGCGATATCAGCCCCAGCATTTT. This encodes CASSLSRDRRYQPQHF.